The clone carrying this T cell receptor (beta chain) has just a few counts. This sample was taken from a study of shared clonotypes between healthy human individuals. The CDR3 consists of 17 residues. Germline values: CDR1 MGHDK, CDR2 SYGVNS. The trim removed 4 bases at V and 0 bases at J, leaving 8 bases unmatched. Sequencing used immunoSEQ multiplex PCR; TCRdb keeps in-frame clones, though not all of them. Among roughly 700,000 clones listed, 74% were seen once. The specimen was memory CD4+ T cells sorted from blood. Documented subset: CD45RA-negative fraction. This sequence originates from a woman in her twenties or thirties in good health. The genes are TRBV25-1 and TRBJ1-4; TRBD1 agrees at 7 bases. CDR3 protein: CASSGPGTVATNEKLFF. The CDR3 nucleotides are TGTGCCAGCAGTGGACCCGGGACAGTAGCAACTAATGAAAAACTGTTTTTT.